Sequencing of this T cell receptor beta chain was carried out in a study of CD8 T cells in ankylosing spondylitis. Study-level results: Disease-linked clones, CD8+, were relatively rare in peripheral blood. Clones linked to disease were reported to show significant enrichment in matched ankylosing spondylitis synovial fluid. In ankylosing spondylitis blood, a motif of seven or eight highly homologous TCR beta variants appeared characteristic. Earlier work had already found some motif variants in reactive arthritis synovial fluid and blood.

CDR1 and CDR2 (germline): MDHEN, SYDVKM. The CDR3 length is 15 residues. Trimming took off 3 bases at V and 0 bases at J, with 9 bases between the two ends. Quantitative molecular-barcoded 5'-RACE generated the TCR beta libraries. In TCRdb, the 5' RACE reads were re-called with MiXCR into one record per CDR3 protein. The sample lists 700,000 to 850,000 distinct CDR3 sequences; approximately 12% were seen once. A note on this clonotype: Its antigen is unknown.

This TCR derives from a male donor with ankylosing spondylitis. The sequencing input was blood, either unsorted or a sorted T cell fraction (not recorded which). The genes are TRBV28 and TRBJ1-5; the D is unclear. DNA for the CDR3: TGTGCCAGCAGTTTTCTGAGGGATAGCAATCAGCCCCAGCATTTT. Its translation is CASSFLRDSNQPQHF.